This is a list of T cell receptor beta chains from one sample in a study of blood T cell repertoires in COVID-19. Assay used: immunoSEQ multiplex PCR; TCRdb lists only in-frame clones, some missing. Counted here are 65,000 to 70,000 clones, roughly 84% occurring once; the ten biggest clones make up just over 4.5%. Sequencing was carried out using peripheral blood. All receptors come from a woman aged 60-75 years with acute or convalescent COVID-19. The CDR3 runs from the conserved cysteine through the conserved F or W. The D gene is left open where the match is weak. Only some rows state a clone size, as once, few, many or a class for expanded clones.

v_call: TRBV6-4
d_call: TRBD1
clone_size: NA
j_call: TRBJ1-1
cdr3_aa: CASRGQPNTEAFF
cdr3_nt: TGTGCCAGCAGGGGACAGCCGAACACTGAAGCTTTCTTT

v_call: TRBV27
d_call: TRBD1
clone_size: few
j_call: TRBJ2-7
cdr3_aa: CASSSPMGQAAYEQYF
cdr3_nt: TGTGCCAGCAGTTCCCCAATGGGACAGGCCGCCTACGAGCAGTACTTC

v_call: TRBV4-1
d_call: NA
clone_size: NA
j_call: TRBJ2-2
cdr3_aa: CASSQDPLSGKTGELFF
cdr3_nt: TGCGCCAGCAGCCAAGATCCTCTTTCCGGGAAGACCGGGGAGCTGTTTTTT

v_call: TRBV19
d_call: TRBD2
clone_size: NA
j_call: TRBJ2-2
cdr3_aa: CASSIILAGGRTGELFF
cdr3_nt: TGTGCCAGTAGTATTATCCTAGCGGGGGGGCGAACCGGGGAGCTGTTTTTT

v_call: TRBV6-1
d_call: NA
clone_size: NA
j_call: TRBJ2-1
cdr3_aa: CASSEGRYNEQFF
cdr3_nt: TGTGCCAGCAGTGAGGGCAGGTACAATGAGCAGTTCTTC

v_call: TRBV30
d_call: NA
clone_size: NA
j_call: TRBJ1-2
cdr3_aa: CAWSGQEIHGYTF
cdr3_nt: TGTGCCTGGAGCGGCCAGGAAATCCATGGCTACACCTTC

v_call: TRBV5-1
d_call: TRBD1
clone_size: NA
j_call: TRBJ1-2
cdr3_aa: CASSPTGTGNNGYGYTF
cdr3_nt: TGCGCCAGCAGTCCTACCGGGACAGGGAATAATGGATATGGCTACACCTTC

v_call: TRBV4-1
d_call: TRBD1
clone_size: NA
j_call: TRBJ2-3
cdr3_aa: CASSQGGTGHGDTQYF
cdr3_nt: TGCGCCAGCAGCCAAGGGGGGACAGGGCATGGAGATACGCAGTATTTT

v_call: TRBV5-4
d_call: TRBD1
clone_size: few
j_call: TRBJ2-7
cdr3_aa: CASSLRDRGPYEQYF
cdr3_nt: TGTGCCAGCAGCTTGAGGGACAGGGGGCCCTACGAGCAGTACTTC

v_call: TRBV9
d_call: TRBD1
clone_size: few
j_call: TRBJ1-2
cdr3_aa: CASSTGGSYGYTF
cdr3_nt: TGTGCCAGCAGCACAGGGGGCTCTTATGGCTACACCTTC

v_call: TRBV3-1/TRBV3-2
d_call: NA
clone_size: NA
j_call: TRBJ1-4
cdr3_aa: CASSQDGAEKLFF
cdr3_nt: TGTGCCAGCAGCCAAGATGGAGCTGAAAAACTGTTTTTT

v_call: TRBV23-1
d_call: TRBD1
clone_size: NA
j_call: TRBJ1-3
cdr3_aa: CASSQRGQGFCSGNTIYF
cdr3_nt: TGCGCCAGCAGTCAGCGGGGACAGGGGTTTTGCTCTGGAAACACCATATATTTT

v_call: TRBV4-1
d_call: TRBD1
clone_size: NA
j_call: TRBJ1-2
cdr3_aa: CASSQGDRHNYGYTF
cdr3_nt: TGCGCCAGCAGCCAAGGGGACAGGCACAACTATGGCTACACCTTC

v_call: TRBV3-1/TRBV3-2
d_call: TRBD1
clone_size: NA
j_call: TRBJ1-4
cdr3_aa: CASSPGTAATNEKLFF
cdr3_nt: TGTGCCAGCAGCCCAGGGACAGCCGCAACTAATGAAAAACTGTTTTTT

v_call: TRBV6-1
d_call: NA
clone_size: NA
j_call: TRBJ2-7
cdr3_aa: CASSEASGRPGEQYF
cdr3_nt: TGTGCCAGCAGTGAAGCTAGCGGCCGTCCGGGGGAGCAGTACTTC

v_call: TRBV18
d_call: TRBD1
clone_size: NA
j_call: TRBJ2-1
cdr3_aa: CASSPRQGAWDEQFF
cdr3_nt: TGTGCCAGCTCACCACGACAGGGGGCATGGGATGAGCAGTTCTTC

v_call: TRBV5-5
d_call: NA
clone_size: NA
j_call: TRBJ2-1
cdr3_aa: CASSLNEQFF
cdr3_nt: TGTGCCAGCAGTCTAAATGAGCAGTTCTTC

v_call: TRBV11-2
d_call: NA
clone_size: NA
j_call: TRBJ2-2
cdr3_aa: CASSLQGGELFF
cdr3_nt: TGTGCCAGCAGCTTACAGGGTGGGGAGCTGTTTTTT

v_call: TRBV19
d_call: NA
clone_size: NA
j_call: TRBJ1-2
cdr3_aa: CASSGVVRGDYGYTF
cdr3_nt: TGTGCCAGTAGTGGGGTCGTCCGGGGGGACTATGGCTACACCTTC

v_call: TRBV30
d_call: NA
clone_size: NA
j_call: TRBJ1-1
cdr3_aa: CAWSWAVKNTEAFF
cdr3_nt: TGTGCCTGGAGTTGGGCAGTTAAGAACACTGAAGCTTTCTTT

v_call: TRBV19
d_call: NA
clone_size: few
j_call: TRBJ1-2
cdr3_aa: CASSISHRTLEHGYTF
cdr3_nt: TGTGCCAGTAGTATAAGTCACAGGACCCTGGAGCATGGCTACACCTTC

v_call: TRBV10-1
d_call: NA
clone_size: NA
j_call: TRBJ1-3
cdr3_aa: CASSESTGSGNTIYF
cdr3_nt: TGCGCCAGCAGTGAGTCGACGGGTTCTGGAAACACCATATATTTT

v_call: TRBV5-1
d_call: TRBD1
clone_size: NA
j_call: TRBJ2-2
cdr3_aa: CASRIGQANTGELFF
cdr3_nt: TGCGCCAGCAGAATCGGACAGGCGAACACCGGGGAGCTGTTTTTT

v_call: TRBV3-1/TRBV3-2
d_call: NA
clone_size: NA
j_call: TRBJ2-3
cdr3_aa: CASSRGDTDTQYF
cdr3_nt: TGTGCCAGCAGCCGGGGGGACACAGATACGCAGTATTTT

v_call: TRBV5-4
d_call: NA
clone_size: NA
j_call: TRBJ1-1
cdr3_aa: CASSWGQTNTEAFF
cdr3_nt: TGTGCCAGCAGCTGGGGACAAACGAACACTGAAGCTTTCTTT

v_call: TRBV6-6
d_call: TRBD2
clone_size: NA
j_call: TRBJ2-7
cdr3_aa: CASSYGPGGSYEQYF
cdr3_nt: TGTGCCAGCAGTTACGGGCCAGGCGGGAGCTACGAGCAGTACTTC

v_call: TRBV14
d_call: NA
clone_size: NA
j_call: TRBJ1-1
cdr3_aa: CASCRECRGTEAFF
cdr3_nt: TGTGCCAGCTGTCGAGAGTGCAGGGGCACTGAAGCTTTCTTT